The present entry profiles one T cell receptor beta chain with its context. CDR1 is MDHEN, CDR2 SYDVKM, per germline. With 7 bases removed from V and 0 bases from J, the gap between germline ends came to 3 bases. The CDR3 has 11 residues. Using immunoSEQ multiplex PCR, the repertoire was profiled, and TCRdb retains in-frame clones only, with some absent. The data contain more than 150,000 clones, about 94% of them seen just once; the ten biggest clones take up 9.2%. This record belongs to a study of T cell responses to AZD1222 COVID-19 vaccine. The source is an adult in good health. The sample here was peripheral blood, taken on day 0 of AZD1222 vaccination. The chain recombines TRBV28 with TRBJ1-1; no reliable D call. Here the CDR3 reads CASTVNTEAFF. In DNA form, the CDR3 reads TGTGCCAGCACCGTGAACACTGAAGCTTTCTTT.